This TCR beta chain appears in the sequencing data of a study of blood T cells in healthy people across ages. A J-beta primer mix and a sample-barcoded 5' primer were used in a second PCR of roughly 7 to 12 cycles. Each sample provided no less than 2.5 million CDR3-containing paired-end reads. Each CDR3 protein is one row after TCRdb ran MiXCR on the 5' RACE reads. The sample comprises 350,000 to 450,000 distinct CDR3 sequences, about 55% of which are singletons, and 45% to 55% rests with the top ten. V shed 2 bases and J 5 bases; nucleotides not matched to a gene: 5. CDR3 size: 13 residues. The V gene's germline CDR1 is GTSNPN and CDR2 SVGIG (reference sequence).

The sequenced sample consisted of blood. The chain recombines TRBV30 with TRBJ1-2; 7 bases fit TRBD1. The TCR originated in a man in his sixties in good health. The CDR3 is CAWSRGQGYGYTF. CDR3 nucleotides: TGTGCCTGGAGTAGGGGGCAGGGGTATGGCTACACCTTC.